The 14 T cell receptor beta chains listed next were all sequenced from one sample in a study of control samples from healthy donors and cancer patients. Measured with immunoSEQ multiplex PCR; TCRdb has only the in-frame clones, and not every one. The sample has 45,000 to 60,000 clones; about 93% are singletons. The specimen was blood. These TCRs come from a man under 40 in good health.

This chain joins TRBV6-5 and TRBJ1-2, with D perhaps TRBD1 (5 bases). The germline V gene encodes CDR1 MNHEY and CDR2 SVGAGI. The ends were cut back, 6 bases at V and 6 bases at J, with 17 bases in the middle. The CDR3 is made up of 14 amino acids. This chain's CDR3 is CASSLSREWDGYTF. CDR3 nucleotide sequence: TGTGCCAGCAGCCTTTCCAGGGAATGGGATGGCTACACCTTC.

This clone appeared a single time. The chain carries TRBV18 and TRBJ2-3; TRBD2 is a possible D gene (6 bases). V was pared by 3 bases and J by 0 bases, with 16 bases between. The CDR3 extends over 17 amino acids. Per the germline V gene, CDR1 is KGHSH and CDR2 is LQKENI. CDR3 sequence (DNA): TGTGCCAGCTCACCGGTCGCCGGGGGACCTAGCACAGATACGCAGTATTTT. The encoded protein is CASSPVAGGPSTDTQYF. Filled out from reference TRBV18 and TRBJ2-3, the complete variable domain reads NAGVMQNPRHLVRRRGQEARLRCSPMKGHSHVYWYRQLPEEGLKFMVYLQKENIIDESGMPKERFSAEFPKEGPSILRIQQVVRGDSAAYFCASSPVAGGPSTDTQYFGPGTRLTVL.

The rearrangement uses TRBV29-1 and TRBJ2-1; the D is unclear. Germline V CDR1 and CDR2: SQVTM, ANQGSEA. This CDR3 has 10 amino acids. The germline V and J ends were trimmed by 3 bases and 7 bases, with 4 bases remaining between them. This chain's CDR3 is CSVDGNEQFF. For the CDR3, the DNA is TGCAGCGTTGACGGAAATGAGCAGTTCTTC.

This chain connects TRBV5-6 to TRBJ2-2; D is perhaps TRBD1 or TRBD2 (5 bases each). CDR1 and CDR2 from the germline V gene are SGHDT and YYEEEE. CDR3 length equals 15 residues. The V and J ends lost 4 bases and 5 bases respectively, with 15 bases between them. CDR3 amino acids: CASSTQGRTTGELFF. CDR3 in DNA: TGTGCCAGCAGCACTCAGGGACGTACGACCGGGGAGCTGTTTTTT.

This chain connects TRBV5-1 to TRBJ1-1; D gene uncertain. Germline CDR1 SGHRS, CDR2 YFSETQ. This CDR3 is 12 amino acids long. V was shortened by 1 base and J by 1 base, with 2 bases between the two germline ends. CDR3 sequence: CASSLQNTEAFF. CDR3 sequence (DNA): TGCGCCAGCAGCTTGCAGAACACTGAAGCTTTCTTT. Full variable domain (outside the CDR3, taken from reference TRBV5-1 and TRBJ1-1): KAGVTQTPRYLIKTRGQQVTLSCSPISGHRSVSWYQQTPGQGLQFLFEYFSETQRNKGNFPGRFSGRQFSNSRSEMNVSTLELGDSALYLCASSLQNTEAFFGQGTRLTVV.

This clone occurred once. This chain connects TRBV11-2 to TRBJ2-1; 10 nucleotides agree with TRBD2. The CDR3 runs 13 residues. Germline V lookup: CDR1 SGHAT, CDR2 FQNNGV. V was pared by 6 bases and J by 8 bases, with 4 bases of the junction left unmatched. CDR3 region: CASRRAGGYEQFF. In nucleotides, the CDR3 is TGTGCCAGCAGGCGAGCGGGAGGGTATGAGCAGTTCTTC. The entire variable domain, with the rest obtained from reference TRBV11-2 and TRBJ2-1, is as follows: EAGVAQSPRYKIIEKRQSVAFWCNPISGHATLYWYQQILGQGPKLLIQFQNNGVVDDSQLPKDRFSAERLKGVDSTLKIQPAKLEDSAVYLCASRRAGGYEQFFGPGTRLTVL.

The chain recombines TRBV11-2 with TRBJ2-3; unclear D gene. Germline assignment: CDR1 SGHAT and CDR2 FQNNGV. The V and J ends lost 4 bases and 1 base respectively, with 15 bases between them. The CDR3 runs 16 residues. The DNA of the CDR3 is TGTGCCAGCAGCTCTACTTGGGCATTCGGCACAGATACGCAGTATTTT. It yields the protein CASSSTWAFGTDTQYF.

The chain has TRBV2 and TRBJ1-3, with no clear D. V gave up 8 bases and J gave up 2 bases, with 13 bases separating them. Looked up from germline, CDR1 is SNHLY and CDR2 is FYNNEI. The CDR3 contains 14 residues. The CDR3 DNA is TGTGCCAGCGACTCGGAAACTGCTGGAAACACCATATATTTT. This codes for CASDSETAGNTIYF. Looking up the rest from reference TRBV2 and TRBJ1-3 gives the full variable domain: EPEVTQTPSHQVTQMGQEVILRCVPISNHLYFYWYRQILGQKVEFLVSFYNNEISEKSEIFDDQFSVERPDGSNFTLKIRSTKLEDSAMYFCASDSETAGNTIYFGEGSWLTVV.

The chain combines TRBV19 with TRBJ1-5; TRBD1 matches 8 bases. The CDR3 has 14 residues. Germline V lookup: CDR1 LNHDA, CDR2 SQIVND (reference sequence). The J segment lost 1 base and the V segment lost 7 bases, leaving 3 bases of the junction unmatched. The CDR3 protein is CASTDRGSNQPQHF. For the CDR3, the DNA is TGTGCCAGTACCGACAGGGGAAGCAATCAGCCCCAGCATTTT.

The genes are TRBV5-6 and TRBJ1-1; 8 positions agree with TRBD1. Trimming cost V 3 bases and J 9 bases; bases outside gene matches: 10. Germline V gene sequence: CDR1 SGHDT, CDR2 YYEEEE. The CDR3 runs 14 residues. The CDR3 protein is CASSWGRTGTKAFF. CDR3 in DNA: TGTGCCAGCAGCTGGGGACGGACAGGGACTAAAGCTTTCTTT. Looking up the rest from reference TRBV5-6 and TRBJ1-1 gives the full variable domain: DAGVTQSPTHLIKTRGQQVTLRCSPKSGHDTVSWYQQALGQGPQFIFQYYEEEERQRGNFPDRFSGHQFPNYSSELNVNALLLGDSALYLCASSWGRTGTKAFFGQGTRLTVV.

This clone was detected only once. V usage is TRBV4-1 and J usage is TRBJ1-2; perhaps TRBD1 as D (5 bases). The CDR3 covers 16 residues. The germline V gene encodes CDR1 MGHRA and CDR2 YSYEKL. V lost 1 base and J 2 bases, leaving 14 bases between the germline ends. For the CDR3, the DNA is TGCGCCAGCAGCCAAGTCCGGGCGGGGACCAACTATGGCTACACCTTC. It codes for CASSQVRAGTNYGYTF.

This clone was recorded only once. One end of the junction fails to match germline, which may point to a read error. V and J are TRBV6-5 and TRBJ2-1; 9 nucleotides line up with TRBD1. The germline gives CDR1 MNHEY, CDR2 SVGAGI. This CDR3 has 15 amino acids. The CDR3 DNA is TGTGCCAGCAGCCAACCCGGGACAGGGCACAATGAGCAGCTCTTC. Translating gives CASSQPGTGHNEQLF.

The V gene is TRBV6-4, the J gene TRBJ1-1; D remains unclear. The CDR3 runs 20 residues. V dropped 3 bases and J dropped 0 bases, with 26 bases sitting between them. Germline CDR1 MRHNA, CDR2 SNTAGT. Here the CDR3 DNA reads TGTGCCAGCAGTGAAAGAGACGGGTCCTTTCGATACGACATGAACACTGAAGCTTTCTTT. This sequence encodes CASSERDGSFRYDMNTEAFF.

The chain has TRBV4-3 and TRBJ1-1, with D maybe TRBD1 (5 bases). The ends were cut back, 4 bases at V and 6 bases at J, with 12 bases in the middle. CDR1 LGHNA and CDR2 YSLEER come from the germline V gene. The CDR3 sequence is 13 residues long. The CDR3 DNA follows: TGCGCCAGCAGCCCGCGGGGGTCCCCTGAAGCTTTCTTT. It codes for CASSPRGSPEAFF.